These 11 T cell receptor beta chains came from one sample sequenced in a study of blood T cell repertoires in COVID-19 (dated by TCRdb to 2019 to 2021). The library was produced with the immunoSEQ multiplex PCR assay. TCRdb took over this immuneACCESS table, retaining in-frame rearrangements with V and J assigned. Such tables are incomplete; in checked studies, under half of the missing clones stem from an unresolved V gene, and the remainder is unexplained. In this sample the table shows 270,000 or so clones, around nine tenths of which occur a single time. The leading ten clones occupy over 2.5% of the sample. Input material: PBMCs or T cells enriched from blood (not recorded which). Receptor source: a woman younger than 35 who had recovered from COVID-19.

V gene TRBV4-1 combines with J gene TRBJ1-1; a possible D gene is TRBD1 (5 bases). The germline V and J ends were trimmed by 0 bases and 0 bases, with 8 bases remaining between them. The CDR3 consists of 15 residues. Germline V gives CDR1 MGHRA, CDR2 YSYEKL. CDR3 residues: CASSQEGLVNTEAFF. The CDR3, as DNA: TGCGCCAGCAGCCAAGAGGGACTGGTGAACACTGAAGCTTTCTTT.

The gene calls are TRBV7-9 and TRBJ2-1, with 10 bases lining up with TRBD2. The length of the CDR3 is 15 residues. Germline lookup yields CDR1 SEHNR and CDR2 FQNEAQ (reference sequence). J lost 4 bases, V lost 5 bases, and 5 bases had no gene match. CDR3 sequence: CASSRGTSVYNEQFF. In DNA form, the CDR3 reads TGTGCCAGCAGCCGCGGGACTAGCGTGTACAATGAGCAGTTCTTC.

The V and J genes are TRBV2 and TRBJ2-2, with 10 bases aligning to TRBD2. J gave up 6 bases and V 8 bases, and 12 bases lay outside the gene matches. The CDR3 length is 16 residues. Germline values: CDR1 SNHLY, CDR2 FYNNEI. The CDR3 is CASLGAGGINPGELFF. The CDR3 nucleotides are TGTGCCAGCTTGGGAGCGGGGGGGATAAACCCCGGGGAGCTGTTTTTT.

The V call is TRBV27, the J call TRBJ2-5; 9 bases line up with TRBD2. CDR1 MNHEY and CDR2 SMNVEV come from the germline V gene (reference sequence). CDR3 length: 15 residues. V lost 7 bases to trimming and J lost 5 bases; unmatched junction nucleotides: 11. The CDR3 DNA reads TGTGCCAGCAATCAGGCGGGAGGGTCTTGGGAGACCCAGTACTTC. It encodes CASNQAGGSWETQYF.

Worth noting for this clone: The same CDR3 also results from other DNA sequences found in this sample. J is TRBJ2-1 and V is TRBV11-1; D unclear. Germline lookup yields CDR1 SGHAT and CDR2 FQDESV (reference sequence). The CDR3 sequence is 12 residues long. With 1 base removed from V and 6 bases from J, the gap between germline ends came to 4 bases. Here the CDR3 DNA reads TGTGCCAGCAGCTTAGATCGCAATGAGCAGTTCTTC. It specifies CASSLDRNEQFF.

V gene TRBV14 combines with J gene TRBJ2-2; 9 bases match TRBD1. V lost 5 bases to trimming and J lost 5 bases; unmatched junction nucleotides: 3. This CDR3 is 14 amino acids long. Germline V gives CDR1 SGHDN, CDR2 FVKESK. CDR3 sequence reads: CASSSTGGTGELFF. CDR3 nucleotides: TGTGCCAGCAGCTCGACAGGGGGTACCGGGGAGCTGTTTTTT.

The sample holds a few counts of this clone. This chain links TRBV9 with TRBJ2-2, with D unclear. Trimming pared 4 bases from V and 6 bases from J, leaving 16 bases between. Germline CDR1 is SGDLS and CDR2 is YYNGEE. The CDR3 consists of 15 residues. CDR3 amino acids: CASSTLASEAGELFF. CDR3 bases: TGTGCCAGCAGCACCCTGGCCAGCGAAGCCGGGGAGCTGTTTTTT.

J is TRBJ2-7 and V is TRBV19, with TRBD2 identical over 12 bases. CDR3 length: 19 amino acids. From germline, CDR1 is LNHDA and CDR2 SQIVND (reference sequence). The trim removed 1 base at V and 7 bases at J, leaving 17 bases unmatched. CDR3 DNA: TGTGCCAGTAGTATAGGACTAGCGGGAGACTTTTCGGCTCTGGGGGAGCAGTACTTC. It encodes CASSIGLAGDFSALGEQYF.

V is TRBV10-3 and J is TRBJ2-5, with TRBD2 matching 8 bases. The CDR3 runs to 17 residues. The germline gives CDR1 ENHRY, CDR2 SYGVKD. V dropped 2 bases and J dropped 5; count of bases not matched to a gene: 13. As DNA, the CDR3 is TGTGCCATCAGTGAGACGGGGGGGATAGCGGTCCGGGAGACCCAGTACTTC. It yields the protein CAISETGGIAVRETQYF.

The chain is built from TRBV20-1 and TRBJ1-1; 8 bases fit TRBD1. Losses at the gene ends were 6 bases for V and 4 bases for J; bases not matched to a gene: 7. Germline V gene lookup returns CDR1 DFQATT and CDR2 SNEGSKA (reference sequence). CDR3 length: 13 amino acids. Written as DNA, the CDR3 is TGCAGTGCAAGTACAGGGGGGGTCACTGAAGCTTTCTTT. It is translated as CSASTGGVTEAFF.

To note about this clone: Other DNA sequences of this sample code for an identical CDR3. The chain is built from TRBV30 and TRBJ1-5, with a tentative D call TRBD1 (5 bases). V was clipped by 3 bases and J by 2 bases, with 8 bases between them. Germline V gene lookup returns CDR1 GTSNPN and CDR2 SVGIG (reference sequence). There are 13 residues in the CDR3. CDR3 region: CAWSQGGNQPQHF. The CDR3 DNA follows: TGTGCCTGGAGCCAGGGTGGCAATCAGCCCCAGCATTTT.